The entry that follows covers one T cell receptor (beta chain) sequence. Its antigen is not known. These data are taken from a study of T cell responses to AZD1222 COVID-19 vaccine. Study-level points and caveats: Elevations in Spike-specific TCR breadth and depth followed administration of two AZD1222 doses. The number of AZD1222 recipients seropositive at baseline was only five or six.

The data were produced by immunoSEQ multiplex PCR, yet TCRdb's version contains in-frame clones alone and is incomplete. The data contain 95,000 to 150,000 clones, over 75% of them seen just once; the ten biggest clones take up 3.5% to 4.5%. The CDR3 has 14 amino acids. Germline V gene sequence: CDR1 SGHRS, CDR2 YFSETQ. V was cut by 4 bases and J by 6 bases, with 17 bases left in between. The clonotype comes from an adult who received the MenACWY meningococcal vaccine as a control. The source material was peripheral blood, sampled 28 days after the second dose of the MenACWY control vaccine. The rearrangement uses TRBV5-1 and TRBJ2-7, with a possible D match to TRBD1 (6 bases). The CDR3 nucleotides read TGCGCCAGCAGCGAACAGCCAGGGGCGGGCGAGCAGTACTTC. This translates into CASSEQPGAGEQYF.